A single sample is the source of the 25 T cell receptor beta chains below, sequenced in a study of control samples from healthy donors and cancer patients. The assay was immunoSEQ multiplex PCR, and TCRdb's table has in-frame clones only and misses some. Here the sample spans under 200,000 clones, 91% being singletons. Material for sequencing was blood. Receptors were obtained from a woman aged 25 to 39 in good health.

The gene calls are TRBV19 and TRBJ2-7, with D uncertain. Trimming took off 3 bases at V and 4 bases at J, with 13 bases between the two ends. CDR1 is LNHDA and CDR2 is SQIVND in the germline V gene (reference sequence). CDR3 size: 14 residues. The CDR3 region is CASSILGMGYEQYF. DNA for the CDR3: TGTGCCAGTAGTATCCTGGGGATGGGGTACGAGCAGTACTTC.

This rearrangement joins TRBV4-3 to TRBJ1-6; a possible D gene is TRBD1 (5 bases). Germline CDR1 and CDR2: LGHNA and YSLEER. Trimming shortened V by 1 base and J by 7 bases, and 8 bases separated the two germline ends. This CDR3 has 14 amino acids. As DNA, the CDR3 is TGCGCCAGCAGCCAAGCAGGGCCCAATTCACCCCTCCACTTT. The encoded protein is CASSQAGPNSPLHF.

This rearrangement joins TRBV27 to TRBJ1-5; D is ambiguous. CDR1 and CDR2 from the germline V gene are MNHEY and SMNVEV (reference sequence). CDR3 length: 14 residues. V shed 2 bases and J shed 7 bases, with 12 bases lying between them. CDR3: CASSLRSVGQPQHF. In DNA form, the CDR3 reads TGTGCCAGCAGTTTACGGAGTGTTGGGCAGCCCCAGCATTTT.

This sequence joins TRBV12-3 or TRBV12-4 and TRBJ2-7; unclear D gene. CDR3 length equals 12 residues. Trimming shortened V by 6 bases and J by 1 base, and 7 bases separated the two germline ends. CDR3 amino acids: CASSHGSYEQYF. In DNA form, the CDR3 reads TGTGCCAGCAGCCATGGGTCCTACGAGCAGTACTTC.

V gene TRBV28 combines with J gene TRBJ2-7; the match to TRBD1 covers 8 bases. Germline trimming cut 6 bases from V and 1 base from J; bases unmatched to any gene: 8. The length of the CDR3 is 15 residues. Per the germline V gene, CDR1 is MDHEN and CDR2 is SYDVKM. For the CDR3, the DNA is TGTGCCAGCAGGGTACACCGGGACAGGTCCTACGAGCAGTACTTC. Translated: CASRVHRDRSYEQYF.

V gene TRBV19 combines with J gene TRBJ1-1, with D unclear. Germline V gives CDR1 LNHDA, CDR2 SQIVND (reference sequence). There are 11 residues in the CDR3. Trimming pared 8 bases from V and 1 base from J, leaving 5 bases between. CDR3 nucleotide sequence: TGTGCCAGTGGAGGGAACACTGAAGCTTTCTTT. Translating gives CASGGNTEAFF.

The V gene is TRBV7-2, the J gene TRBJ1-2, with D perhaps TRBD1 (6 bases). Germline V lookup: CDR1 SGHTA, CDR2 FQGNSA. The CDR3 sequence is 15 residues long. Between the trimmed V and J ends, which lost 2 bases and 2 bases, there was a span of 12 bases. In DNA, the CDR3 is TGTGCCAGCAGCTTACAGGGGTCAAAAAACTATGGCTACACCTTC. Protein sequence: CASSLQGSKNYGYTF.

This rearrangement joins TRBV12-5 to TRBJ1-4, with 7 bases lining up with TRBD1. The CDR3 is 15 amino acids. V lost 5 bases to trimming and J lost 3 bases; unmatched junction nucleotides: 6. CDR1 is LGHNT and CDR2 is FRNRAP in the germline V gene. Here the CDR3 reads CASGLQGGPNEKLFF. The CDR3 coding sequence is TGTGCTAGTGGTCTCCAAGGGGGCCCTAATGAAAAACTGTTTTTT.

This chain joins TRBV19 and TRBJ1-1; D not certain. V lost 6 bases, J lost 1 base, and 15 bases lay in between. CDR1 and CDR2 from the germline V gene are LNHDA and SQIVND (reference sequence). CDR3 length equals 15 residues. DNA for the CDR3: TGTGCCAGTAGCCGACCACATCGGGGGAACACTGAAGCTTTCTTT. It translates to CASSRPHRGNTEAFF.

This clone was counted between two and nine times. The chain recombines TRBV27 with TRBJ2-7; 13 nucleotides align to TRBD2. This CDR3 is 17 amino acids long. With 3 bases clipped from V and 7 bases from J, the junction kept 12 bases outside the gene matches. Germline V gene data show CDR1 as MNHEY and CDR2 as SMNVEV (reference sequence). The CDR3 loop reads CASSFRPGLAGAFEQYF. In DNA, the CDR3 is TGTGCCAGCAGTTTCCGACCCGGACTAGCGGGAGCTTTTGAGCAGTACTTC.

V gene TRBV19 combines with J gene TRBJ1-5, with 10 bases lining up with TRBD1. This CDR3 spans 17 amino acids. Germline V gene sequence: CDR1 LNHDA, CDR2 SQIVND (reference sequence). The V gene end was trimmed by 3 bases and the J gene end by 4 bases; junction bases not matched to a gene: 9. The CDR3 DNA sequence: TGTGCCAGTAGTATGCAACCCCGGACAGGGGGGAATCAGCCCCAGCATTTT. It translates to CASSMQPRTGGNQPQHF.

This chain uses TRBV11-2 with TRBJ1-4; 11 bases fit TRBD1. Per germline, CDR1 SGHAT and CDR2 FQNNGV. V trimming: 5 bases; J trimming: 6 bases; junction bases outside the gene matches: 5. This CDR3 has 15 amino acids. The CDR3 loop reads CASSDRTGGDEKLFF. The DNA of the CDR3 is TGTGCCAGCAGCGACCGGACAGGGGGCGATGAAAAACTGTTTTTT.

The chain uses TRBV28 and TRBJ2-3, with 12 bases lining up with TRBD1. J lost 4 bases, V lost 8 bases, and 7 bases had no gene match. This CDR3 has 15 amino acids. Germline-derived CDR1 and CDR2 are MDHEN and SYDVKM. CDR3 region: CASRRDRGLSDTQYF. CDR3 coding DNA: TGTGCCAGCCGCCGGGACAGGGGGCTCTCAGATACGCAGTATTTT.

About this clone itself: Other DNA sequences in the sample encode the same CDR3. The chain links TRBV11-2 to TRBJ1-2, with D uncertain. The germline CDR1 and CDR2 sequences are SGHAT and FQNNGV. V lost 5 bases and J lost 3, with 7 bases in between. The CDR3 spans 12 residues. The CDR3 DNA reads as TGTGCCAGCAGCCTCGGGGACTATGGCTACACCTTC. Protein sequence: CASSLGDYGYTF.

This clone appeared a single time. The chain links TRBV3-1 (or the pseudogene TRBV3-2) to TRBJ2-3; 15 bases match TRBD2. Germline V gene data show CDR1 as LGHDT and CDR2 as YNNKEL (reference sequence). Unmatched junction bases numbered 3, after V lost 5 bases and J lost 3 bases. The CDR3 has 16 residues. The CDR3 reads CASSWTSGGATDTQYF. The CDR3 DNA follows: TGTGCCAGCAGCTGGACTAGCGGGGGGGCGACAGATACGCAGTATTTT.

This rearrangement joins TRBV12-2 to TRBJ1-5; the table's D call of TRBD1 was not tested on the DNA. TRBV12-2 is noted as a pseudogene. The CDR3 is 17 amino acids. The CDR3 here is CASRLVVAGGENQPQHF. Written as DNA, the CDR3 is TGTGCAAGTCGCTTAGTGGTGGCAGGGGGCGAGAATCAGCCCCAGCATTTT.

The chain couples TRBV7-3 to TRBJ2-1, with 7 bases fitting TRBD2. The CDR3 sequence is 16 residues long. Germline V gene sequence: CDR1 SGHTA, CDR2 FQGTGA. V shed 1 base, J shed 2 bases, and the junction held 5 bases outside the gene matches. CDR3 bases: TGTGCCAGCAGCTTAATCTCGGCGGGAGCCTACAATGAGCAGTTCTTC. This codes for CASSLISAGAYNEQFF.

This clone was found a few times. In DNA, the CDR3 is TGTGCCAGCAGTTACTGGCAGGGGGCCACTGAAGCTTTCTTT. Translation: CASSYWQGATEAFF. The rearrangement links TRBV6-2 or TRBV6-3 to TRBJ1-1; 8 positions agree with TRBD1. This CDR3 is 14 amino acids long. CDR1 and CDR2 from the germline V gene are MNHEY and SVGEGT. V trimming: 1 base; J trimming: 4 bases; junction bases outside the gene matches: 2.

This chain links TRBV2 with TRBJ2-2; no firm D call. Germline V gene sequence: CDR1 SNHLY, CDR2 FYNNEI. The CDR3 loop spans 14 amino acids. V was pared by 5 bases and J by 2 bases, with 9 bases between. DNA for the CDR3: TGTGCCAGCAGTAGGCAGCTCAACACCGGGGAGCTGTTTTTT. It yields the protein CASSRQLNTGELFF. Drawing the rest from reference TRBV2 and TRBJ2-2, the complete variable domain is EPEVTQTPSHQVTQMGQEVILRCVPISNHLYFYWYRQILGQKVEFLVSFYNNEISEKSEIFDDQFSVERPDGSNFTLKIRSTKLEDSAMYFCASSRQLNTGELFFGEGSRLTVL.

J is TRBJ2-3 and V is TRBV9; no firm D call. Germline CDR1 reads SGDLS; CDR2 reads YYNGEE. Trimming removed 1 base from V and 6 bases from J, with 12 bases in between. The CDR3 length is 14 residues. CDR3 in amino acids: CASSVFDGLDTQYF. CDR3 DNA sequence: TGTGCCAGCAGCGTATTCGACGGATTGGATACGCAGTATTTT.

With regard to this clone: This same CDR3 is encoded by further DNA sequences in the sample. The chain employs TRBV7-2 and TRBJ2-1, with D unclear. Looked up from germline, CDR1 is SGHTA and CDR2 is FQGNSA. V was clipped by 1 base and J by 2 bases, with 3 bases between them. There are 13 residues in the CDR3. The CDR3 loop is CASSLGAYNEQFF. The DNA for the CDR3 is TGTGCCAGCAGCTTAGGAGCCTACAATGAGCAGTTCTTC.

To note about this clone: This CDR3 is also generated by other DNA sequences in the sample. The CDR3 reads CASSHGQGYGYTF. For the CDR3, the DNA is TGTGCCAGCAGCCATGGACAGGGCTATGGCTACACCTTC. J is TRBJ1-2 and V is TRBV6-2 or TRBV6-3; 8 bases match TRBD1. Germline trimming cut 6 bases from V and 4 bases from J; bases unmatched to any gene: 4. The CDR3 runs 13 residues. The germline CDR1 and CDR2 sequences are MNHEY and SVGEGT.

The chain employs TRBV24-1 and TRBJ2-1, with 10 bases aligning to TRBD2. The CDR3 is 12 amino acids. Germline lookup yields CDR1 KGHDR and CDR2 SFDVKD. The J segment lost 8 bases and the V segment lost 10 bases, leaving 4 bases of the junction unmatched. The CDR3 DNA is TGTGCCACGACTAGCGGGTTGGATGAGCAGTTCTTC. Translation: CATTSGLDEQFF.

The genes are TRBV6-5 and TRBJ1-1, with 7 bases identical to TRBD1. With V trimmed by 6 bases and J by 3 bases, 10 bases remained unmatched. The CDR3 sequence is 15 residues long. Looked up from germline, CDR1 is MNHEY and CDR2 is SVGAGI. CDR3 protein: CASRSQQGRYTEAFF. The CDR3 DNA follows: TGTGCCAGCAGATCCCAACAGGGGCGGTACACTGAAGCTTTCTTT.

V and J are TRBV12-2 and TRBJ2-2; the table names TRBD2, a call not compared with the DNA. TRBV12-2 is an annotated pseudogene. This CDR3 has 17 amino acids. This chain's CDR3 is CASRLASGRKNTGELFF. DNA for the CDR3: TGTGCAAGTCGCCTCGCTAGCGGGAGGAAGAACACCGGGGAGCTGTTTTTT.